The next 25 T cell receptor beta chains were all read from a single sample in a study of blood T cell repertoires in COVID-19. TCRdb's copy holds only in-frame clones and misses some; the assay was immunoSEQ multiplex PCR. The profile shows some 290,000 clones, approximately 87% of them singletons. The sample comprised peripheral blood. The receptors come from a man between 60 and 75 years old who had recovered from COVID-19.

This sequence joins TRBV5-1 and TRBJ2-1, with TRBD1 as a possible D gene (6 bases). The V end was cut by 3 bases, the J end by 6 bases, with 13 bases between. The CDR3 length is 14 residues. Germline CDR1 is SGHRS and CDR2 is YFSETQ. CDR3 nucleotide sequence: TGCGCCAGCAGCTACAAACAACAGGGCAATGAGCAGTTCTTC. It codes for CASSYKQQGNEQFF.

V is TRBV4-1 and J is TRBJ2-2, with D maybe TRBD2 (5 bases). The CDR3 runs 17 residues. Trimming left V 0 bases short and J 0 bases short, with 11 bases between. CDR1 is MGHRA, CDR2 YSYEKL, per germline. CDR3 protein: CASSQDRDSANTGELFF. DNA for the CDR3: TGCGCCAGCAGCCAAGATCGGGATTCCGCGAACACCGGGGAGCTGTTTTTT.

J is TRBJ2-2 and V is TRBV6-5, with D possibly matching TRBD1 (6 bases). The CDR3 is 15 amino acids. Trimming removed 4 bases at V and 3 bases at J, with 12 bases between. Germline V gives CDR1 MNHEY, CDR2 SVGAGI. CDR3 bases: TGTGCCAGCAGTTCCAGGGGTTTGGACACCGGGGAGCTGTTTTTT. Protein product: CASSSRGLDTGELFF.

The chain carries TRBV3-1 (or the pseudogene TRBV3-2) and TRBJ1-1, with TRBD1 matching over 9 bases. V gave up 7 bases and J gave up 1 base; unmatched junction bases: 1. In germline, CDR1 is LGHDT, CDR2 YNNKEL (reference sequence). CDR3 length: 13 amino acids. This chain's CDR3 is CASTTGGNTEAFF. CDR3 DNA sequence: TGTGCCAGCACGACAGGGGGGAACACTGAAGCTTTCTTT.

This clone came up once. The rearrangement links TRBV9 to TRBJ2-5; D not certain. The length of the CDR3 is 13 residues. The V gene lost 2 bases and the J gene lost 5 bases, with 10 bases spanning the gap. The germline V gene has CDR1 SGDLS and CDR2 YYNGEE. The CDR3 DNA follows: TGTGCCAGCAGCGTGGAACCCGGGGAGACCCAGTACTTC. It translates to CASSVEPGETQYF.

The genes are TRBV11-2 and TRBJ1-1; D is unclear. This CDR3 contains 16 residues. CDR1 is SGHAT, CDR2 FQNNGV, per germline. The V and J ends lost 5 bases and 5 bases respectively, with 21 bases between them. DNA of the CDR3: TGTGCCAGCAGCCTACTTTCGTCAGCCTCCAGGACTGAAGCTTTCTTT. It translates to CASSLLSSASRTEAFF.

This chain joins TRBV30 and TRBJ2-1, with TRBD2 as a possible D gene (6 bases). The germline V gene has CDR1 GTSNPN and CDR2 SVGIG (reference sequence). The ends were cut back, 3 bases at V and 9 bases at J, with 18 bases in the middle. CDR3 length equals 14 residues. CDR3 sequence reads: CAWRAGLQTTEQFF. The CDR3, as DNA: TGTGCCTGGAGGGCGGGACTCCAGACCACTGAGCAGTTCTTC.

J is TRBJ2-7 and V is TRBV13, with 9 nucleotides matching TRBD2. CDR1 is PRHDT, CDR2 FYEKMQ, per germline (reference sequence). Trimming cost V 5 bases and J 0 bases; bases outside gene matches: 5. The CDR3 loop spans 15 amino acids. CDR3 loop: CASSPGSGSSYEQYF. In DNA, the CDR3 is TGTGCCAGCAGCCCGGGTAGCGGGAGCTCCTACGAGCAGTACTTC.

The chain combines TRBV7-2 with TRBJ2-1; 10 bases agree with TRBD2. V lost 6 bases, J lost 10 bases, and 9 bases stayed unmatched. CDR1 and CDR2 from the germline V gene are SGHTA and FQGNSA. The CDR3 length is 14 residues. CDR3 amino acids: CASRPAGGPGEQFF. The CDR3, as DNA: TGTGCCAGCAGACCAGCGGGGGGGCCTGGGGAGCAGTTCTTC.

The V and J genes are TRBV28 and TRBJ1-2; D is unresolved. V was pared by 3 bases and J by 7 bases, with 12 bases between. The CDR3 consists of 13 residues. The germline gives CDR1 MDHEN, CDR2 SYDVKM. The CDR3 here is CASSLITRSGYTF. The CDR3, as DNA: TGTGCCAGCAGTTTGATAACCCGGAGTGGCTACACCTTC.

This rearrangement joins TRBV7-2 to TRBJ2-1; 10 positions agree with TRBD2. The CDR3 sequence is 17 residues long. The V segment lost 5 bases and the J segment 4 bases; nucleotides outside the gene matches: 11. Germline V CDR1 and CDR2: SGHTA, FQGNSA. CDR3 residues: CASSLHPSGSRYNEQFF. CDR3 sequence (DNA): TGTGCCAGCAGCCTACATCCTAGCGGGAGTAGGTACAATGAGCAGTTCTTC.

The chain combines TRBV3-1 (or the pseudogene TRBV3-2) with TRBJ2-2; D not resolved. V was trimmed by 4 bases and J by 4 bases, leaving 7 bases between them. Germline-derived CDR1 and CDR2 are LGHDT and YNNKEL (reference sequence). CDR3 length: 13 residues. CDR3 sequence: CASSLGPTGELFF. CDR3 bases: TGTGCCAGCAGCCTGGGCCCCACCGGGGAGCTGTTTTTT.

The chain combines TRBV10-3 with TRBJ1-2, with TRBD1 matching 12 bases. With 8 bases clipped from V and 0 bases from J, the junction kept 4 bases outside the gene matches. Germline CDR1 is ENHRY and CDR2 is SYGVKD. There are 15 residues in the CDR3. The DNA for the CDR3 is TGTGCCATCGGGACAGGGGGCGGAGCTAACTATGGCTACACCTTC. Amino acid sequence: CAIGTGGGANYGYTF.

V usage is TRBV5-1 and J usage is TRBJ2-3, with D perhaps matching TRBD1 (5 bases). The ends were cut back, 2 bases at V and 4 bases at J, with 11 bases in the middle. The CDR3 extends over 14 amino acids. Per germline, CDR1 SGHRS and CDR2 YFSETQ. The DNA of the CDR3 is TGCGCCAGCAGCTTCGGCAGGGCCCCAGATACGCAGTATTTT. It encodes CASSFGRAPDTQYF.

The genes are TRBV7-3 and TRBJ2-5; the D is unclear. Germline values: CDR1 SGHTA, CDR2 FQGTGA. This CDR3 comprises 13 residues. V dropped 5 bases and J dropped 4 bases, with 11 bases sitting between them. The CDR3 reads CASSTSFGETQYF. The CDR3 DNA reads TGTGCCAGCAGCACTTCCTTTGGAGAGACCCAGTACTTC.

This clone has a single count. The rearrangement uses TRBV15 and TRBJ2-5, with 13 positions matching TRBD2. This CDR3 comprises 18 residues. Unmatched junction bases numbered 6, after V lost 0 bases and J lost 2 bases. CDR1 is LNHNV and CDR2 is YYDKDF in the germline V gene (reference sequence). The CDR3 coding sequence is TGTGCCACCAGCAGAGATATTAGGACTAGCGGGAGACAAGAGACCCAGTACTTC. Amino acids: CATSRDIRTSGRQETQYF.

The V call is TRBV5-5, the J call TRBJ2-5; 12 bases line up with TRBD2. The CDR3 totals 16 residues. Germline V gene data show CDR1 as SGHKS and CDR2 as YYEKEE (reference sequence). Trimming took 4 bases from V and 2 from J; bases not matched to a gene: 6. CDR3 coding DNA: TGTGCCAGCAGCCCAGGGCTAGCGGGAGGGCAAGAGACCCAGTACTTC. Protein: CASSPGLAGGQETQYF. The whole variable domain, filled in from reference TRBV5-5 and TRBJ2-5, reads DAGVTQSPTHLIKTRGQQVTLRCSPISGHKSVSWYQQVLGQGPQFIFQYYEKEERGRGNFPDRFSARQFPNYSSELNVNALLLGDSALYLCASSPGLAGGQETQYFGPGTRLLVL.

V and J are TRBV7-2 and TRBJ1-5; D perhaps matches TRBD1 (5 bases). The V end lost 1 base, the J end lost 6 bases, and 13 bases lay between the germline ends. Germline V lookup: CDR1 SGHTA, CDR2 FQGNSA. CDR3 length: 15 amino acids. The CDR3 region has the DNA TGTGCCAGCAGCTTAGGGGGCTGGGGAATTCAGCCCCAGCATTTT. It translates to CASSLGGWGIQPQHF.

V gene TRBV7-9 combines with J gene TRBJ2-2, with D perhaps TRBD1 (6 bases). Looked up from germline, CDR1 is SEHNR and CDR2 is FQNEAQ (reference sequence). The CDR3 has 15 residues. Trimming took 5 bases from V and 2 from J, leaving 12 bases between them. CDR3 nucleotides: TGTGCCAGCAGCCCCCGGACAGTAAACACCGGGGAGCTGTTTTTT. The encoded protein is CASSPRTVNTGELFF.

The V gene is TRBV3-1 (or the pseudogene TRBV3-2), the J gene TRBJ2-1; maybe TRBD2 (6 bases). This CDR3 is 15 amino acids long. Per the germline V gene, CDR1 is LGHDT and CDR2 is YNNKEL (reference sequence). Trimming removed 4 bases from V and 0 bases from J, with 10 bases in between. The CDR3: CASSLGGSSYNEQFF. As DNA, the CDR3 is TGTGCCAGCAGCCTCGGGGGAAGCTCCTACAATGAGCAGTTCTTC.

J is TRBJ2-3 and V is TRBV5-5, with TRBD1 matching 7 bases. The CDR3 has 16 amino acids. V shed 0 bases and J 5 bases; nucleotides not matched to a gene: 9. Germline CDR1 SGHKS, CDR2 YYEKEE (reference sequence). This chain's CDR3 is CASSLAFGQVGDTQYF. The CDR3 nucleotides read TGTGCCAGCAGCTTGGCCTTCGGACAGGTTGGAGATACGCAGTATTTT.

The V gene is TRBV27, the J gene TRBJ2-3; no firm D call. The CDR3 contains 17 residues. The V and J ends lost 5 bases and 0 bases respectively, with 18 bases between them. CDR1 is MNHEY and CDR2 is SMNVEV in the germline V gene (reference sequence). CDR3 sequence: CASSPPRIAGSTDTQYF. The DNA for the CDR3 is TGTGCCAGCAGTCCCCCGCGAATAGCCGGGAGCACAGATACGCAGTATTTT.

This chain links TRBV14 with TRBJ1-1, with D possibly being TRBD1 (5 bases). Germline CDR1 and CDR2: SGHDN and FVKESK. Trimming removed 0 bases at V and 0 bases at J, with 11 bases between. The CDR3 is 16 amino acids. In DNA, the CDR3 is TGTGCCAGCAGCCAAGATCGAGGCAGGGTGAACACTGAAGCTTTCTTT. Its translation: CASSQDRGRVNTEAFF.

This clone came up once. This sequence joins TRBV4-1 and TRBJ2-1; D is uncertain. Trimming took off 0 bases at V and 5 bases at J, with 11 bases between the two ends. The CDR3 sequence is 15 residues long. From germline, CDR1 is MGHRA and CDR2 YSYEKL. The CDR3 DNA reads as TGCGCCAGCAGCCAAGACTATTTGCAGGACAATGAGCAGTTCTTC. Translated: CASSQDYLQDNEQFF.

The chain combines TRBV5-6 with TRBJ1-4; D is uncertain. Trimming pared 2 bases from V and 6 bases from J, leaving 11 bases between. The CDR3 loop spans 14 amino acids. CDR1 and CDR2 from the germline V gene are SGHDT and YYEEEE. CDR3 nucleotide sequence: TGTGCCAGCAGCTTAGACCCGGGTCATGAAAAACTGTTTTTT. The encoded protein is CASSLDPGHEKLFF.